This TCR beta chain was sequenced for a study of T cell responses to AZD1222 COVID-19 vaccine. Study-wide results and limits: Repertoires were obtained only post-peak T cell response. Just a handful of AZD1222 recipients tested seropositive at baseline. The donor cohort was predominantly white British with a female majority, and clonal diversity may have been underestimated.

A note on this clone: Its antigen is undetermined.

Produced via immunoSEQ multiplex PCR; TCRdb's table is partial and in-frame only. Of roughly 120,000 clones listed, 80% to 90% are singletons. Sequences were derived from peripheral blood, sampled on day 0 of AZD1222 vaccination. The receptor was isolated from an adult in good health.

The CDR3, as DNA: TGTGCCAGCAGCGTAGATCGGATCCGGACTGTCGAGCAGTACTTC. This gives the protein CASSVDRIRTVEQYF. This sequence joins TRBV9 and TRBJ2-7; TRBD2 might be the D (5 bases). Trimming left V 0 bases short and J 6 bases short, with 16 bases between. This CDR3 has 15 residues. Germline loops: CDR1 SGDLS, CDR2 YYNGEE. The whole variable domain, remainder taken from reference TRBV9 and TRBJ2-7, is DSGVTQTPKHLITATGQRVTLRCSPRSGDLSVYWYQQSLDQGLQFLIQYYNGEERAKGNILERFSAQQFPDLHSELNLSSLELGDSALYFCASSVDRIRTVEQYFGPGTRLTVT.